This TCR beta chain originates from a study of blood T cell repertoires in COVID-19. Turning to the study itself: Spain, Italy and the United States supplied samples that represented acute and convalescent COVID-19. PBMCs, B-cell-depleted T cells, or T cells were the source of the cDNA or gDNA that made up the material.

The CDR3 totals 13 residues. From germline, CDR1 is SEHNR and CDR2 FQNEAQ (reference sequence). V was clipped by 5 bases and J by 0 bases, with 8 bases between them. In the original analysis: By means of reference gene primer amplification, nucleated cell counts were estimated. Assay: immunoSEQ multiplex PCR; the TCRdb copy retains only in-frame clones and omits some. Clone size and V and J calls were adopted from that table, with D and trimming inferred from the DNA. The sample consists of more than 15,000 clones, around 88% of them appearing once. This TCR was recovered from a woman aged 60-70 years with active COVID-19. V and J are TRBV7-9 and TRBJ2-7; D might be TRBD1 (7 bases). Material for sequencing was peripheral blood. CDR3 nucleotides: TGTGCCAGCAGCCAGGGGGGCTCCTACGAGCAGTACTTC. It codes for CASSQGGSYEQYF.